The 21 T cell receptor beta chains below come from one sample, sequenced in a study of radiotherapy plus CTLA-4 blockade in lung cancer. The method was immunoSEQ multiplex PCR; TCRdb's version includes in-frame clones alone and lacks a portion of them. The table lists about 66,000 clones, about 80% of them singletons, with about 4% in the top ten. This sample comprised peripheral blood, obtained from a patient treated with radiotherapy plus ipilimumab. Receptors were obtained from a human donor with non-small cell lung cancer who had a partial response to radiotherapy plus ipilimumab.

The V and J genes are TRBV6-1 and TRBJ2-2, with D possibly matching TRBD1 (5 bases). The CDR3 is made up of 14 amino acids. The V and J ends lost 3 bases and 4 bases respectively, with 9 bases between them. Germline V gene lookup returns CDR1 MNHNS and CDR2 SASEGT. The CDR3 nucleotides read TGTGCCAGCAGTGACGCAGGGTTCACCGGGGAGCTGTTTTTT. It is translated as CASSDAGFTGELFF.

This chain connects TRBV2 to TRBJ2-1, with 8 bases that match TRBD2. This CDR3 contains 16 residues. The ends lost 6 bases at V and 3 bases at J; junction bases unmatched: 10. The V gene's germline CDR1 is SNHLY and CDR2 FYNNEI. The CDR3 region has the DNA TGTGCCAGCAGGTCTCGGGGAGCGGGGGTCTACAATGAGCAGTTCTTC. Amino acid sequence: CASRSRGAGVYNEQFF.

In this sample, this clone turned up once. The chain carries TRBV4-1 and TRBJ2-2; 10 bases fit TRBD2. The germline CDR1 and CDR2 sequences are MGHRA and YSYEKL. The CDR3 consists of 16 residues. V shed 2 bases and J 6 bases; nucleotides not matched to a gene: 6. The CDR3 coding sequence is TGCGCCAGCAGCCAACTAGCGGGAGCAGCCGCCGGGGAGCTGTTTTTT. Translating it yields CASSQLAGAAAGELFF.

This rearrangement joins TRBV6-1 to TRBJ1-3, with D possibly being TRBD1 (5 bases). Trimming shortened V by 4 bases and J by 2 bases, and 12 bases separated the two germline ends. CDR1 is MNHNS and CDR2 is SASEGT in the germline V gene. This CDR3 region has 15 residues. CDR3 protein: CASSGGGVPGNTIYF. Written as DNA, the CDR3 is TGTGCCAGCAGTGGAGGAGGGGTCCCTGGAAACACCATATATTTT.

This chain connects TRBV19 to TRBJ2-2; perhaps TRBD1 as D (5 bases). The length of the CDR3 is 15 residues. Germline CDR1 reads LNHDA; CDR2 reads SQIVND (reference sequence). V was trimmed by 1 base and J by 3 bases, leaving 9 bases between them. In DNA form, the CDR3 reads TGTGCCAGTAGTATAGTTACAGGCCACACCGGGGAGCTGTTTTTT. Translating it yields CASSIVTGHTGELFF.

Here the CDR3 reads CASSQRGYGTSTDTQYF. In DNA, the CDR3 is TGCGCCAGCAGCCAACGAGGTTACGGGACTAGCACAGATACGCAGTATTTT. V gene TRBV4-1 combines with J gene TRBJ2-3; possibly TRBD2 for D (6 bases). Germline assignment: CDR1 MGHRA and CDR2 YSYEKL. This CDR3 contains 17 residues. Trimming shortened V by 2 bases and J by 0 bases, and 15 bases separated the two germline ends.

The J gene is TRBJ2-7, the V gene TRBV6-1, with 16 bases lining up with TRBD2. Germline assignment: CDR1 MNHNS and CDR2 SASEGT. The junction had 1 base not matched to a gene; V was cut back by 3 bases and J by 2 bases. The CDR3 consists of 16 residues. The CDR3 DNA sequence: TGTGCCAGCAGTGAGGGACTAGCGGGAGGGCCCTACGAGCAGTACTTC. Protein sequence: CASSEGLAGGPYEQYF.

CDR3 amino acids: CASSDGLVGSNEQFF. The CDR3 DNA sequence: TGTGCCAGCAGTGACGGACTAGTCGGGAGCAATGAGCAGTTCTTC. J is TRBJ2-1 and V is TRBV6-1, with 7 nucleotides matching TRBD2. The CDR3 is 15 residues long. CDR1 and CDR2 from the germline V gene are MNHNS and SASEGT. V was clipped by 3 bases and J by 6 bases; unmatched bases: 8.

This clone was counted at least ten times. V is TRBV19 and J is TRBJ2-2; the D gene is possibly TRBD2 (5 bases). Trimming removed 1 base at V and 4 bases at J, with 10 bases between. The CDR3 spans 15 residues. Per the germline V gene, CDR1 is LNHDA and CDR2 is SQIVND (reference sequence). The CDR3 DNA is TGTGCCAGTAGTATAGCTCGGAGGTCCACCGGGGAGCTGTTTTTT. Amino acid sequence: CASSIARRSTGELFF.

This chain joins TRBV19 and TRBJ2-7, with TRBD2 matching over 12 bases. CDR1 LNHDA and CDR2 SQIVND come from the germline V gene (reference sequence). J lost 3 bases, V lost 3 bases, and 3 bases had no gene match. CDR3 length: 15 amino acids. The CDR3 DNA is TGTGCCAGTAGTATGGGGACTAGCGGGCTCTACGAGCAGTACTTC. It encodes CASSMGTSGLYEQYF.

This clone was observed a single time. The chain recombines TRBV5-6 with TRBJ1-2; maybe TRBD1 (6 bases). This CDR3 has 15 residues. Germline V lookup: CDR1 SGHDT, CDR2 YYEEEE. Trimming removed 4 bases from V and 6 bases from J, with 19 bases in between. The CDR3 region is CASSPMTGMIDGYTF. DNA of the CDR3: TGTGCCAGCAGCCCAATGACAGGAATGATTGATGGCTACACCTTC.

This sequence joins TRBV28 and TRBJ2-7; 14 bases map to TRBD2. Germline trimming cut 7 bases from V and 4 bases from J; bases unmatched to any gene: 3. Germline V CDR1 and CDR2: MDHEN, SYDVKM. The CDR3 extends over 14 amino acids. The CDR3 DNA is TGTGCCAGCACCCGGACTAGCGGGAGGTACGAGCAGTACTTC. Translating it yields CASTRTSGRYEQYF.

The rearrangement uses TRBV4-1 and TRBJ1-4, with a weak D call TRBD1 (6 bases). The germline CDR1 and CDR2 sequences are MGHRA and YSYEKL. There are 14 residues in the CDR3. Trimming took 0 bases from V and 8 from J, leaving 10 bases between them. In DNA, the CDR3 is TGCGCCAGCAGCCAAGATAGGACAGAAGAAAAACTGTTTTTT. It yields the protein CASSQDRTEEKLFF.

J is TRBJ1-5 and V is TRBV7-9; TRBD1 aligns across 7 bases. Per the germline V gene, CDR1 is SEHNR and CDR2 is FQNEAQ (reference sequence). Trimming removed 5 bases from V and 2 bases from J; junction bases left unmatched: 6. The CDR3 loop spans 15 amino acids. The CDR3 DNA follows: TGTGCCAGCAGCCCCTCCACAGGGGGCAATCAGCCCCAGCATTTT. Protein product: CASSPSTGGNQPQHF.

In DNA, the CDR3 is TGCAGCGTCCATACTAGCACAGATACGCAGTATTTT. Amino acid sequence: CSVHTSTDTQYF. The chain carries TRBV29-1 and TRBJ2-3, with no clear D. CDR1 is SQVTM and CDR2 is ANQGSEA in the germline V gene. This CDR3 has 12 residues. The V end was cut by 6 bases, the J end by 0 bases, with 7 bases between.

The chain combines TRBV5-1 with TRBJ2-1; TRBD2 is a possible D gene (6 bases). This CDR3 has 14 residues. V lost 7 bases and J lost 0, with 11 bases in between. Germline CDR1 and CDR2: SGHRS and YFSETQ. CDR3 amino acids: CASGLTSSYNEQFF. For the CDR3, the DNA is TGCGCCAGCGGACTAACCAGCTCCTACAATGAGCAGTTCTTC.

The table lists this clone with a count of one. The chain links TRBV27 to TRBJ1-2, with D maybe TRBD1 (6 bases). Trimming pared 6 bases from V and 4 bases from J, leaving 18 bases between. This CDR3 region has 15 residues. Germline V gene data show CDR1 as MNHEY and CDR2 as SMNVEV (reference sequence). This chain's CDR3 is CASRSPDRFIYGYTF. DNA of the CDR3: TGTGCCAGCAGAAGCCCGGACAGATTCATCTATGGCTACACCTTC.

The chain combines TRBV21-1 with TRBJ2-7; no check of the table's D call, TRBD1, against the DNA was made. TRBV21-1 corresponds to a pseudogene. This CDR3 comprises 16 residues. CDR3: CASSKSSWGQDYEQYF. The CDR3 DNA is TGTGCCAGCAGCAAATCGTCTTGGGGACAGGACTACGAGCAGTACTTC.

This chain connects TRBV9 to TRBJ1-2; D unclear. This CDR3 spans 14 amino acids. Germline V gene sequence: CDR1 SGDLS, CDR2 YYNGEE. Trimming cost V 3 bases and J 8 bases, with 17 bases left between them. The CDR3 spells CASSARTGSRGYTF. The CDR3 nucleotides read TGTGCCAGCAGCGCCCGGACGGGATCGCGGGGCTACACCTTC.

This clone was seen a handful of times. The chain combines TRBV6-1 with TRBJ2-7, with 13 bases identical to TRBD2. This CDR3 region has 15 residues. Germline V gives CDR1 MNHNS, CDR2 SASEGT. V trimming: 6 bases; J trimming: 3 bases; junction bases outside the gene matches: 5. CDR3 protein: CASRAGTSGNYEQYF. The DNA for the CDR3 is TGTGCCAGCAGAGCCGGGACTAGCGGGAACTACGAGCAGTACTTC.

The chain combines TRBV5-1 with TRBJ2-1; TRBD2 might be the D (5 bases). The CDR3 spans 18 residues. The germline V gene has CDR1 SGHRS and CDR2 YFSETQ. V was cut by 4 bases and J by 4 bases, with 24 bases left in between. CDR3 sequence reads: CASSPSADWRVKYNEQFF. CDR3 in DNA: TGCGCCAGCAGCCCTTCTGCCGACTGGCGGGTTAAATACAATGAGCAGTTCTTC.